Listed below are T cell receptor beta chains from one sample, sequenced in a study of blood T cell repertoires in COVID-19. Clones were sequenced by immunoSEQ multiplex PCR, and TCRdb holds only the in-frame ones, with some missing. This sample has around 180,000 clones, with more than 85% found just once. Sequencing used peripheral blood. These receptors were taken from a woman younger than 45 with active or convalescent COVID-19. CDR3s include the opening cysteine and the closing phenylalanine or tryptophan. A D gene is named only where the DNA matches it firmly. Expanded clones get a size class; other rows say once, few or many, or leave the size out.

j_gene | v_gene | d_gene | abundance | len | CDR3aa | CDR3nt
TRBJ2-3 | TRBV27 | . | . | 13 | CASSFLGGDTQYF | TGTGCCAGCAGTTTTCTAGGAGGAGATACGCAGTATTTT
TRBJ2-1 | TRBV5-1 | TRBD2 | . | 15 | CASSSAGGPLNEQFF | TGCGCCAGCAGCTCAGCGGGGGGGCCTCTTAATGAGCAGTTCTTC
TRBJ2-7 | TRBV12-3/TRBV12-4 | . | . | 13 | CASRTGALDEQYF | TGTGCCAGCAGGACAGGCGCCCTCGACGAGCAGTACTTC
TRBJ2-5 | TRBV14 | TRBD2 | . | 16 | CASSQPLAGNQETQYF | TGTGCCAGCAGCCAACCATTAGCGGGAAACCAAGAGACCCAGTACTTC
TRBJ1-5 | TRBV5-6 | TRBD1 | . | 16 | CASSFGGTGGYQPQHF | TGTGCCAGCAGCTTTGGGGGGACAGGGGGTTATCAGCCCCAGCATTTT
TRBJ2-2 | TRBV4-2 | TRBD2 | . | 16 | CASSQEARTRTGELFF | TGTGCCAGCAGCCAAGAGGCCAGGACTAGAACCGGGGAGCTGTTTTTT
TRBJ2-7 | TRBV28 | TRBD2 | . | 13 | CASLSGSPYEQYF | TGTGCCAGCCTTAGCGGGAGCCCCTACGAGCAGTACTTC
TRBJ1-5 | TRBV18 | . | . | 16 | CASSPGGSNSNQPQHF | TGTGCCAGCTCACCGGGGGGGTCTAATAGCAATCAGCCCCAGCATTTT
TRBJ1-2 | TRBV6-5 | TRBD1 | . | 13 | CASSKGQAYGYTF | TGTGCCAGCAGTAAGGGACAGGCCTATGGCTACACCTTC
TRBJ2-1 | TRBV19 | TRBD2 | . | 13 | CASSSGGYNEQFF | TGTGCCAGTAGCAGCGGGGGGTATAATGAGCAGTTCTTC
TRBJ2-1 | TRBV11-2 | TRBD2 | . | 15 | CASSSGGVSYNEQFF | TGTGCCAGCAGCTCGGGAGGGGTATCCTACAATGAGCAGTTCTTC
TRBJ1-4 | TRBV6-1 | . | . | 15 | CASSEAGLGGEKLFF | TGTGCCAGCAGTGAAGCAGGACTCGGTGGGGAAAAACTGTTTTTT
TRBJ1-1 | TRBV7-9 | TRBD1 | . | 15 | CASSPRTGLNTEAFF | TGTGCCAGCAGCCCACGGACAGGGCTTAACACTGAAGCTTTCTTT
TRBJ1-6 | TRBV7-9 | . | few | 14 | CASSLTGSRSPLHF | TGTGCCAGCAGCTTGACGGGTTCGCGGTCACCCCTCCACTTT
TRBJ2-1 | TRBV28 | TRBD2 | . | 17 | CASSRRTSASSYNEQFF | TGTGCCAGCAGTCGCAGGACTAGCGCGAGCTCCTACAATGAGCAGTTCTTC
TRBJ1-2 | TRBV5-1 | . | . | 13 | CASSLGQDYGYTF | TGCGCCAGCAGCTTGGGACAGGACTATGGCTACACCTTC
TRBJ2-1 | TRBV28 | . | . | 16 | CASSFRSGVLYNEQFF | TGTGCCAGCAGTTTCCGTTCGGGTGTTCTCTACAATGAGCAGTTCTTC
TRBJ2-7 | TRBV2 | TRBD1 | . | 15 | CASKPGQGANYEQYF | TGTGCCAGCAAACCGGGACAGGGGGCTAACTACGAGCAGTACTTC
TRBJ1-6 | TRBV7-2 | TRBD1 | . | 15 | CASSSRQGRNSPLHF | TGTGCCAGCAGCTCCCGACAGGGTAGGAATTCACCCCTCCACTTT
TRBJ2-7 | TRBV6-6 | . | . | 15 | CASSSSGRLTYEQYF | TGTGCCAGCAGTTCGTCAGGGCGACTCACCTACGAGCAGTACTTC
TRBJ2-1 | TRBV6-1 | . | once | 16 | CASSDWGRESYNEQFF | TGTGCCAGCAGTGACTGGGGGCGGGAGTCCTACAATGAGCAGTTCTTC
TRBJ1-3 | TRBV27 | . | . | 15 | CATVNVGVSRNTIYF | TGTGCCACCGTGAACGTAGGGGTCTCTAGAAACACCATATATTTT
TRBJ2-7 | TRBV19 | TRBD2 | . | 16 | CASKKERGSGFYEQYF | TGTGCCAGTAAAAAAGAACGGGGTAGCGGGTTCTACGAGCAGTACTTC
TRBJ1-6 | TRBV2 | TRBD1 | . | 15 | CASSEGQGAYSPLHF | TGTGCCAGCAGTGAAGGACAGGGGGCTTATTCACCCCTCCACTTT
TRBJ2-5 | TRBV5-6 | TRBD1 | . | 15 | CASSLADRGGETQYF | TGTGCCAGCAGCTTGGCTGACAGGGGGGGTGAGACCCAGTACTTC
TRBJ2-5 | TRBV7-2 | . | . | 18 | CASSFGNTPQGKQETQYF | TGTGCCAGCAGCTTTGGGAATACACCACAGGGAAAACAAGAGACCCAGTACTTC
TRBJ2-1 | TRBV30 | . | . | 12 | CAWSDGGNEQFF | TGTGCCTGGAGTGATGGAGGGAATGAGCAGTTCTTC
TRBJ1-5 | TRBV19 | . | . | 15 | CASNRGQGLNQPQHF | TGTGCCAGTAACCGAGGGCAGGGGCTAAACCAGCCCCAGCATTTT
TRBJ1-1 | TRBV19 | TRBD1 | . | 15 | CASSTAGTGFTEAFF | TGTGCCAGTAGTACTGCCGGGACAGGGTTTACTGAAGCTTTCTTT
TRBJ2-5 | TRBV5-1 | . | . | 14 | CASSLARIQETQYF | TGCGCCAGCAGCTTGGCGCGGATCCAAGAGACCCAGTACTTC
TRBJ1-2 | TRBV5-1 | . | . | 12 | CASSPGNYGYTF | TGCGCCAGCAGCCCGGGGAACTATGGCTACACCTTC
TRBJ2-7 | TRBV7-9 | . | . | 14 | CASSPPRQAYEQYF | TGTGCCAGCAGCCCTCCCCGACAAGCCTACGAGCAGTACTTC
TRBJ2-1 | TRBV9 | . | . | 17 | CASSHPLSGESYNEQFF | TGTGCCAGCAGCCACCCGCTCTCGGGGGAATCCTACAATGAGCAGTTCTTC
TRBJ1-1 | TRBV27 | TRBD1 | once | 15 | CASSLSGTGRTEAFF | TGTGCCAGCAGTTTATCGGGGACAGGGCGTACTGAAGCTTTCTTT
TRBJ2-5 | TRBV6-5 | TRBD2 | . | 15 | CASTEGSGGLETQYF | TGTGCCAGCACCGAGGGTAGCGGGGGGTTGGAGACCCAGTACTTC
TRBJ1-1 | TRBV28 | . | . | 13 | CASSRNRYAEAFF | TGTGCCAGCAGTCGCAACAGGTATGCAGAAGCTTTCTTT
TRBJ1-1 | TRBV10-2 | . | . | 14 | CASSESNGHSEAFF | TGCGCCAGCAGTGAGTCGAACGGTCATTCCGAAGCTTTCTTT
TRBJ2-1 | TRBV28 | TRBD1 | . | 17 | CASSLLPGQGSYNEQFF | TGTGCCAGCAGTTTATTACCGGGACAGGGCTCCTACAATGAGCAGTTCTTC
TRBJ1-5 | TRBV27 | . | few | 15 | CASSFEGESNQPQHF | TGTGCCAGCAGTTTTGAGGGGGAAAGCAATCAGCCCCAGCATTTT
TRBJ1-2 | TRBV27 | TRBD1 | . | 14 | CASSLDRRSYGYTF | TGTGCCAGCAGTTTGGACAGGAGATCCTATGGCTACACCTTC
TRBJ1-6 | TRBV9 | . | . | 15 | CASSVLSGENSPLHF | TGTGCCAGCAGCGTGCTCTCAGGGGAGAATTCACCCCTCCACTTT
TRBJ1-1 | TRBV2 | TRBD1 | . | 16 | CASSEWATQGDTEAFF | TGTGCCAGCAGTGAATGGGCAACCCAGGGGGACACTGAAGCTTTCTTT
TRBJ1-6 | TRBV19 | TRBD1 | . | 14 | CASSRDRGNSPLHF | TGTGCCAGTAGTCGTGACAGGGGGAATTCACCCCTCCACTTT
TRBJ2-7 | TRBV19 | . | . | 14 | CASSVPGLTSEQYF | TGTGCCAGTAGTGTTCCGGGACTGACGAGCGAGCAGTACTTC
TRBJ2-7 | TRBV27 | TRBD2 | . | 16 | CASSLSSSGVSYEQYF | TGTGCCAGCAGTTTATCGTCTAGCGGGGTCTCCTACGAGCAGTACTTC
TRBJ1-2 | TRBV18 | TRBD1 | . | 15 | CASSADRGQSYGYTF | TGTGCCAGCTCAGCGGACAGGGGGCAAAGCTATGGCTACACCTTC
TRBJ2-2 | TRBV24-1 | . | . | 15 | CATSDFGGSPGELFF | TGTGCCACCAGTGATTTTGGAGGTAGTCCCGGGGAGCTGTTTTTT
TRBJ2-1 | TRBV24-1 | . | few | 12 | CATSSQPNEQFF | TGTGCCACCAGTAGCCAACCCAATGAGCAGTTCTTC
TRBJ2-6 | TRBV27 | . | . | 13 | CASSFTGANVLTF | TGTGCCAGCAGTTTCACAGGGGCCAACGTCCTGACTTTC
TRBJ1-1 | TRBV12-5 | . | . | 12 | CASGRGNTEAFF | TGTGCTAGTGGCCGCGGGAACACTGAAGCTTTCTTT
TRBJ2-1 | TRBV14 | . | . | 14 | CASSQDFGVNEQFF | TGTGCCAGCAGCCAAGATTTCGGAGTAAATGAGCAGTTCTTC
TRBJ1-1 | TRBV3-1/TRBV3-2 | . | . | 15 | CASSLSHQGATEAFF | TGTGCCAGCAGCCTGAGCCACCAGGGCGCCACTGAAGCTTTCTTT
TRBJ1-3 | TRBV3-1/TRBV3-2 | . | . | 14 | CASSQGEAGNTIYF | TGTGCCAGCAGCCAAGGGGAGGCTGGAAACACCATATATTTT
TRBJ1-1 | TRBV10-3 | . | . | 15 | CAISDGTGSGTEAFF | TGTGCCATCAGTGACGGAACAGGGAGTGGTACTGAAGCTTTCTTT
TRBJ1-1 | TRBV7-9 | . | . | 14 | CASSLESGNTEAFF | TGTGCCAGCAGCTTAGAGTCAGGGAACACTGAAGCTTTCTTT
TRBJ2-3 | TRBV9 | TRBD2 | . | 14 | CASSASGSADTQYF | TGTGCCAGCAGCGCTAGCGGGAGCGCAGATACGCAGTATTTT
TRBJ2-7 | TRBV7-9 | . | . | 13 | CASSLTVTYEQYF | TGTGCCAGCAGCCTAACAGTGACCTACGAGCAGTACTTC
TRBJ1-5 | TRBV28 | . | . | 12 | CASTGGRQPQHF | TGTGCCAGCACGGGGGGTAGGCAGCCCCAGCATTTT
TRBJ1-4 | TRBV6-5 | . | . | 16 | CASSYSADSTNEKLFF | TGTGCCAGCAGTTACTCAGCCGACAGCACTAATGAAAAACTGTTTTTT
TRBJ2-7 | TRBV7-9 | . | few | 13 | CASSSQVTHEQYF | TGTGCCAGCTCGTCTCAGGTCACCCACGAGCAGTACTTC